This is a list of T cell receptor beta chains from one sample in a study of CD8 T cells in ankylosing spondylitis. TCRdb called the 5' RACE reads again in MiXCR, with one record for every CDR3 protein. This table has about 160,000 distinct CDR3 sequences, about 18% appearing once. The sample comprised blood, either unsorted or a sorted T cell fraction (not recorded which). The receptors were gathered from a male donor with ankylosing spondylitis or in good health (not recorded which). The CDR3 runs from the conserved cysteine through the conserved F or W. A D gene is named only where the DNA matches it firmly. Size is omitted from some rows. Given values are once, few, many or a class for expanded clones.

many	-	TRBJ2-3	TRBV6-1	TGTGCCAGCAGTGAAGCGTCGAACCCAGATACGCAGTATTTT	CASSEASNPDTQYF
many	-	TRBJ1-2	TRBV5-1	TGCGCCAGCAGCTTGGGAGGACTTACCTCCGGGGGCTACACCTTC	CASSLGGLTSGGYTF
many	-	TRBJ2-7	TRBV20-1	TGCAGTGCAGCCGACACGCCTTACGAGCAGTACTTC	CSAADTPYEQYF
few	-	TRBJ1-1	TRBV10-3	TGTGCCATCAGTGAGGTGCCGAACACTGAAGCTTTCTTT	CAISEVPNTEAFF
once	-	TRBJ2-1	TRBV29-1	TGCAGCGTTGGTTGGGGGAATGAGCAGTTCTTC	CSVGWGNEQFF
few	-	TRBJ2-1	TRBV7-2	TGTGCCAGCAGCTCGGGACTTCTGTACAATGAGCAGTTCTTC	CASSSGLLYNEQFF
many	TRBD1	TRBJ2-7	TRBV5-1	TGCGCCAGCAGCATCTACAGGGGGTCCTACGAGCAGTACTTC	CASSIYRGSYEQYF
-	-	TRBJ2-1	TRBV29-1	TGCAGCGTTGACCCGGACACGTGGTCTATGGTCTTC	CSVDPDTWSMVF
-	TRBD1	TRBJ1-6	TRBV6-1	TGTGCCAGCAGTCGAAACCCGACAGGGGGTAATTCACCCCTCCACTTT	CASSRNPTGGNSPLHF
-	TRBD1	TRBJ1-5	TRBV20-1	TGCAGTGCTAGAGTTGAGACAGGGGGCCAGCCCCAGCATTTT	CSARVETGGQPQHF
few	-	TRBJ2-1	TRBV11-3	TGTGCCAGCAGCGTGGACAGCTCCTACAATGAGCAGTTCTTC	CASSVDSSYNEQFF
-	-	TRBJ1-1	TRBV5-1	TGCGCCAGCAGCTTGGGGGACCAGAACACTGAAGCTTTCTTT	CASSLGDQNTEAFF
-	-	TRBJ2-5	TRBV21-1	TGTGCCAGCAGCAAAAACGGGACCTGGGGTAAAGAGACCCAGTACTTC	CASSKNGTWGKETQYF
few	-	TRBJ1-2	TRBV7-2	TGTGCCAGCAGCCCACGGCCCCCTTATGGCTACACCTTC	CASSPRPPYGYTF
many	-	TRBJ1-2	TRBV10-3	TGTGCCATGAAAAGGCAGGGGCAGGATGGCTACACCTTC	CAMKRQGQDGYTF
many	-	TRBJ2-5	TRBV5-1	TGCGCCAGCAGCCCCTATGGGGCGCTGCTTGGAGAGACCCAGTACTTC	CASSPYGALLGETQYF
-	-	TRBJ1-1	TRBV19	TGTGCCACCACCCACCGTAGAAACATGAACACTGAAGCTTTCTTT	CATTHRRNMNTEAFF
few	-	TRBJ2-4	TRBV28	TGTGCCAGCAGTTTTGCGGGGGCAGCGGACATTCAGTACTTC	CASSFAGAADIQYF
-	-	TRBJ2-2	TRBV19	TGTGCCTCCCGTCGGGGCATCACCGGGGAGCTGTTTTTT	CASRRGITGELFF
-	-	TRBJ1-2	TRBV20-1	TGCAGTGCGGTTTCCCTGTTGGATGGCTACACCTTC	CSAVSLLDGYTF
many	-	TRBJ1-2	TRBV5-1	TGCGCCAGCAGCAGTCTCCCAGAACCCCCGAATGGCTACACCTTC	CASSSLPEPPNGYTF
many	-	TRBJ2-2	TRBV12-3/TRBV12-4	TGTGCCAGCAGTTTAGGACAGGCCGGGGAGCTGTTTTTT	CASSLGQAGELFF
few	TRBD2	TRBJ2-7	TRBV20-1	TGCAGTGCTGAAAGCGGGAGGGGCAACTACGAGCAGTACTTC	CSAESGRGNYEQYF
many	-	TRBJ2-7	TRBV12-3/TRBV12-4	TGTGCCAGCAGTGCGGGATTCTCCTACGAGCAGTACTTC	CASSAGFSYEQYF
few	-	TRBJ2-2	TRBV5-1	TGCGCCAGCAGCTTACGGTTTTCCACCGGGGAGCTGTTTTTT	CASSLRFSTGELFF
few	-	TRBJ2-5	TRBV7-9	TGTGCCAGCAGCTCGTCGGGGGGCTTAGAGACCCAGTACTTC	CASSSSGGLETQYF
many	-	TRBJ2-4	TRBV28	TGTGCCAGCAGTTTATGGCAAAACATTCAGTACTTC	CASSLWQNIQYF
few	-	TRBJ2-2	TRBV27	TGTGCCAGCAGCGCGATCGGGGAGCTGTTTTTT	CASSAIGELFF
many	-	TRBJ2-1	TRBV9	TGTGCCAGCAGCGTAGTAGCGGTCCCTGGCAATGAGCAGTTCTTC	CASSVVAVPGNEQFF
many	TRBD1	TRBJ2-2	TRBV29-1	TGCAGCGTCGCCAACAGGGGGGTGGCCGGGGAGCTGTTTTTT	CSVANRGVAGELFF
-	-	TRBJ2-1	TRBV21-1	TGTGCCAGCAGCAAGGATCCCCAGGACAGGGAGTGTCACAATGAGCAGTTCTTC	CASSKDPQDRECHNEQFF
-	TRBD1	TRBJ1-5	TRBV5-1	TGCGCCAGCAGTTACGGGACAGGCAATCAGCCCCAGCATTTT	CASSYGTGNQPQHF
many	-	TRBJ1-2	TRBV5-1	TGCGCCAGCAGCTTGGAGTTTGGGGGTGACTATGGCTACACCTTC	CASSLEFGGDYGYTF
-	-	TRBJ1-4	TRBV30	TGTGCCTGGACATTTGCAACTAATGAAAAACTGTTTTTT	CAWTFATNEKLFF
few	TRBD1	TRBJ1-2	TRBV27	TGTGCCAGCAGTCCCTGGGACAGAACTAACTATGGCTACACCTTC	CASSPWDRTNYGYTF
many	TRBD1	TRBJ2-6	TRBV10-3	TGTGCCATCAGTGAGGGGACAGGTGATTCTGGGGCCAACGTCCTGACTTTC	CAISEGTGDSGANVLTF